The rows below give T cell receptor beta chains drawn from one sample of a study of T cell repertoires in cytomegalovirus infection. From the reads, TCRdb called clonotypes with MiXCR, one entry per CDR3 protein. This sample has over 250,000 distinct CDR3 sequences, with 22% found just once. Antigens of these TCRs are unknown. The source was cultured PBMCs, collected from culture after CMV antigen stimulation. These receptor sequences come from a human donor in good health (CMV status not recorded). Some clones in this sample may be carry-over from other donors' samples. The CDR3 runs from the conserved cysteine through the conserved F or W. The D gene is left open where the match is weak. Some rows have no size entry. The others give once, few or many, or a class for an expanded clone.

TRBJ1-2 | 14 | . | TRBV6-1 | . | CASSESGVYYGYTF | TGTGCCAGCAGTGAATCAGGGGTCTACTATGGCTACACCTTC
TRBJ2-7 | 15 | . | TRBV28 | many | CASSLFRGTLWEQYF | TGTGCCAGCAGTTTATTTCGCGGGACCCTTTGGGAGCAGTACTTC
TRBJ2-1 | 15 | . | TRBV20-1 | few | CSASAVDPGYNEQFF | TGCAGTGCTAGCGCGGTGGACCCGGGGTACAATGAGCAGTTCTTC
TRBJ1-1 | 15 | . | TRBV18 | . | CASSPPGSPNTEAFF | TGTGCCAGCTCACCACCGGGCAGTCCGAACACTGAAGCTTTCTTT
TRBJ2-2 | 16 | . | TRBV19 | few | CASSNGGGSNTGELFF | TGTGCCAGTAGCAATGGGGGCGGGAGTAACACCGGGGAGCTGTTTTTT
TRBJ2-4 | 17 | . | TRBV7-2 | many | CASSLTGLLLAKNIQYF | TGTGCCAGCAGCTTAACTGGACTACTCCTAGCCAAAAACATTCAGTACTTC
TRBJ2-5 | 14 | . | TRBV7-9 | many | CASSLAASQETQYF | TGTGCCAGCAGCTTAGCGGCCAGCCAAGAGACCCAGTACTTC
TRBJ2-3 | 14 | . | TRBV10-3 | . | CAISAGDGTDTQYF | TGTGCCATCAGTGCGGGAGATGGCACAGATACGCAGTATTTT
TRBJ2-7 | 15 | TRBD2 | TRBV6-2/TRBV6-3 | few | CASSYVTSGIYEQYF | TGTGCCAGCAGTTACGTGACTAGCGGGATTTACGAGCAGTACTTC
TRBJ2-2 | 16 | . | TRBV7-6 | few | CASSLEAGASTGELFF | TGTGCCAGCAGCTTAGAGGCAGGGGCAAGCACCGGGGAGCTGTTTTTT
TRBJ2-7 | 15 | TRBD2 | TRBV7-2 | . | CASSLVSGRVNEQYF | TGTGCCAGCAGCTTAGTTAGCGGGAGGGTCAACGAGCAGTACTTC
TRBJ1-6 | 13 | TRBD1 | TRBV27 | . | CASSATGDSPLHF | TGTGCCAGCAGTGCAACAGGGGATTCACCCCTCCACTTT
TRBJ1-3 | 15 | . | TRBV9 | . | CASSPSGNSGNTIYF | TGTGCCAGCAGCCCATCGGGAAACTCTGGAAACACCATATATTTT
TRBJ2-6 | 14 | . | TRBV2 | once | CASRANEGANVLTF | TGTGCCAGCAGAGCTAATGAAGGGGCCAACGTCCTGACTTTC
TRBJ2-2 | 14 | TRBD2 | TRBV10-3 | . | CATIAGANTGELFF | TGTGCCACCATAGCGGGGGCCAACACCGGGGAGCTGTTTTTT
TRBJ2-1 | 18 | TRBD2 | TRBV6-6 | . | CASSPSSGGGRASNEQFF | TGTGCCAGCAGCCCTTCTTCGGGGGGCGGGAGGGCGTCTAATGAGCAGTTCTTC
TRBJ2-7 | 11 | . | TRBV29-1 | . | CSAEGGYEQYF | TGCAGCGCCGAAGGGGGGTACGAGCAGTACTTC
TRBJ1-2 | 14 | . | TRBV4-3 | few | CASSQVGVGVGYTF | TGCGCCAGCAGCCAAGTTGGTGTGGGGGTAGGCTACACCTTC
TRBJ1-2 | 16 | TRBD1 | TRBV7-2 | . | CASSLPPRDRVDGYTF | TGTGCCAGCAGTCTACCCCCTCGGGACAGGGTCGATGGCTACACCTTC
TRBJ1-5 | 15 | TRBD1 | TRBV12-5 | few | CASGLEDRGVQPQHF | TGTGCTAGTGGTTTAGAAGACAGGGGGGTTCAGCCCCAGCATTTT
TRBJ2-1 | 14 | . | TRBV6-2/TRBV6-3 | few | CATMTGRGYNEQFF | TGTGCCACCATGACAGGGAGGGGATACAATGAGCAGTTCTTC
TRBJ2-2 | 14 | . | TRBV20-1 | few | CSARDASGPGELFF | TGCAGTGCTAGAGACGCTAGTGGACCCGGGGAGCTGTTTTTT
TRBJ2-7 | 15 | . | TRBV6-4 | . | CASSPWTRPFYEQYF | TGTGCCAGCAGCCCCTGGACCCGGCCCTTCTACGAGCAGTACTTC
TRBJ1-1 | 15 | . | TRBV20-1 | few | CSARVGKGFSTEAFF | TGCAGTGCTAGAGTTGGGAAGGGCTTTTCGACTGAAGCTTTCTTT
TRBJ2-3 | 14 | . | TRBV4-1 | . | CASSQDQSSDTQYF | TGCGCCAGCAGCCAAGACCAATCCTCAGATACGCAGTATTTT
TRBJ2-2 | 16 | . | TRBV7-9 | many | CASSPNVGVVTGELFF | TGTGCCAGCAGCCCCAACGTAGGGGTGGTAACCGGGGAGCTGTTTTTT
TRBJ1-1 | 14 | TRBD1 | TRBV6-1 | many | CASSAGQGNTEAFF | TGTGCCAGCAGTGCAGGACAGGGAAACACTGAAGCTTTCTTT
TRBJ2-3 | 13 | . | TRBV5-4 | . | CASWTRDTDTQYF | TGTGCCAGCTGGACACGAGACACAGATACGCAGTATTTT
TRBJ1-2 | 14 | . | TRBV9 | . | CASSVVGGEDGYTF | TGTGCCAGCAGCGTAGTGGGCGGGGAGGATGGCTACACCTTC
TRBJ2-2 | 18 | . | TRBV5-1 | . | CASSLDPGTLTNTGELFF | TGCGCCAGCAGCTTGGACCCCGGGACACTTACGAACACCGGGGAGCTGTTTTTT
TRBJ2-3 | 16 | TRBD2 | TRBV7-9 | few | CASSSPLAGSTDTQYF | TGTGCCAGCAGCTCCCCACTAGCGGGGAGCACAGATACGCAGTATTTT
TRBJ2-2 | 13 | . | TRBV9 | once | CASSQDLTGELFF | TGTGCCAGCAGCCAAGATTTGACCGGGGAGCTGTTTTTT
TRBJ1-2 | 13 | TRBD1 | TRBV7-2 | . | CASSLSGQEVYTF | TGTGCCAGCAGCTTATCCGGACAGGAGGTTTACACCTTC
TRBJ1-5 | 15 | . | TRBV30 | few | CAWSTALGSNQPQHF | TGTGCCTGGAGTACAGCGTTGGGTAGCAATCAGCCCCAGCATTTT
TRBJ2-3 | 13 | TRBD2 | TRBV20-1 | . | CSAQLAVTDTQYF | TGCAGTGCCCAACTAGCGGTCACAGATACGCAGTATTTT
TRBJ2-1 | 18 | TRBD2 | TRBV5-1 | once | CVSSLTHSGISSYNEQFF | TGCGTCAGCAGCTTGACTCATAGCGGGATCAGCTCCTACAATGAGCAGTTCTTC
TRBJ2-4 | 16 | . | TRBV6-2/TRBV6-3 | . | CASSYLAGTNGNIQYF | TGTGCCAGCAGTTACCTGGCAGGGACGAATGGAAACATTCAGTACTTC
TRBJ1-5 | 22 | TRBD1 | TRBV25-1 | many | CASSEFDGMGHRGGVDNQPQHF | TGTGCCAGCAGTGAATTCGATGGGATGGGACACAGGGGCGGCGTTGACAATCAGCCCCAGCATTTT
TRBJ2-1 | 14 | . | TRBV28 | . | CASSRFSDYNEQFF | TGTGCCAGCAGTCGATTTAGCGATTACAATGAGCAGTTCTTC
TRBJ2-1 | 13 | . | TRBV7-6 | many | CASSLARNNEQFF | TGTGCCAGCAGCTTAGCTAGGAACAATGAGCAGTTCTTC
TRBJ1-2 | 16 | TRBD1 | TRBV2 | . | CASIRDRGVWNYGYTF | TGTGCCAGCATACGGGACAGGGGTGTTTGGAACTATGGCTACACCTTC
TRBJ2-6 | 15 | . | TRBV10-3 | many | CAISELPSGANVLTF | TGTGCCATCAGTGAGCTCCCATCTGGGGCCAACGTCCTGACTTTC
TRBJ2-1 | 19 | TRBD2 | TRBV7-2 | . | CASSLELGEAGDWAGEQFF | TGTGCCAGCAGCTTAGAGTTGGGTGAGGCGGGAGATTGGGCTGGGGAGCAGTTCTTC
TRBJ1-4 | 15 | . | TRBV7-2 | many | CASSLAGLGREKLFF | TGTGCCAGCAGCTTAGCGGGGCTGGGTAGGGAAAAACTGTTTTTT
TRBJ1-2 | 16 | . | TRBV7-8 | many | CASSSPNLPSIYGYTF | TGTGCCAGCAGCTCCCCCAACCTTCCCTCAATTTATGGCTACACCTTC
TRBJ2-1 | 21 | TRBD2 | TRBV7-2 | many | CASSLSGGASGRWSSYNEQFF | TGTGCCAGCAGCTTATCGGGCGGGGCTAGCGGGAGATGGAGCTCCTACAATGAGCAGTTCTTC
TRBJ1-1 | 15 | TRBD1 | TRBV12-3/TRBV12-4 | many | CASSFMGQGAIEAFF | TGTGCCAGCAGTTTTATGGGGCAGGGGGCCATTGAAGCTTTCTTT